This T cell receptor beta chain came from a study of identical twins. CDR3 length equals 15 residues. Per germline, CDR1 MNHNY and CDR2 SVGAGI (reference sequence). V shed 8 bases and J shed 6 bases, with 23 bases lying between them. Via MiXCR, TCRdb re-called the 5' RACE reads, giving one row per CDR3 protein. The table lists 400,000 or so distinct CDR3 sequences, 9% of them singletons, with about 9.1% in the top ten. The origin of this receptor is a woman in her fifties or sixties in good health. Sequencing was carried out using naive T cells sorted from blood. V and J are TRBV6-6 and TRBJ2-7; D may correspond to TRBD1 or TRBD2 (6 bases each). This CDR3 reads CASGLKGGGAGEQYF. CDR3 DNA sequence: TGTGCCAGCGGCCTAAAAGGAGGGGGTGCTGGCGAGCAGTACTTC.